This TCR beta chain was retrieved from a study of T cell repertoires in cytomegalovirus infection. In the study overall: Matching HLA type, along with CMV infection, was indicated by public TCR beta signatures. Study-wide points: CMV carriers with the relevant HLA were identified by cumulative public TCR beta family frequency. Dominating the ex vivo response were TCR beta clonotypes that were CMV-specific and HLA-C-restricted.

V shed 3 bases and J shed 11 bases, with 19 bases lying between them. Looked up from germline, CDR1 is MNHEY and CDR2 is SVGEGT. The CDR3 covers 14 residues. This clonotype was recorded a few times. Its specificity is unknown. Each CDR3 protein gets one entry after TCRdb re-called the reads with MiXCR. The sample consists of 200,000 to 250,000 distinct CDR3 sequences, 9% to 15% of them appearing once. This TCR came from a human donor in good health (CMV status not recorded). Some clones in this sample may be carry-over from other donors' samples. Sequencing used PBMCs. This chain uses TRBV6-2 or TRBV6-3 with TRBJ1-1, with a weak D call TRBD1 (5 bases). CDR3 protein: CASSYPVPEGFAFF. The CDR3 bases are TGTGCCAGCAGTTATCCCGTCCCTGAGGGGTTTGCTTTCTTT.